This T cell receptor beta chain was sequenced in a study of cytomegalovirus exposure and HLA in healthy donors. Study overall: The roughly 110 validation repertoires were reported in a later analysis to have been generated on the same platform as the approximately 700 first-cohort repertoires.

Points from the study as a whole: Using the classifier, cytomegalovirus status was reportedly diagnosed with high specificity and sensitivity.

The donors belonged to the approximately 110-subject validation cohort, separate from the roughly 720-subject first cohort. Concerning this clone: Antigen specificity is unknown.

Some clones are missing from TCRdb's copy, which holds only in-frame ones; the method was immunoSEQ multiplex PCR. The data show 55,000 to 70,000 clones, with roughly nine tenths seen just once and 2% to 2.5% held by the top ten. Sequenced input: PBMCs. The receptor's source is a woman between 25 and 40 years old in good health and CMV-seronegative.

CDR3 sequence: CASSDEDQETQYF. The DNA for the CDR3 is TGCGCCAGCAGTGACGAGGACCAAGAGACCCAGTACTTC. The chain has TRBV10-1 and TRBJ2-5; D gene unclear. Germline V gene lookup returns CDR1 WNHNN and CDR2 SYGVQD (reference sequence). The CDR3 is made up of 13 amino acids. Trimming took 3 bases from V and 0 from J, leaving 5 bases between them.